Following are 14 T cell receptor beta chains from one sample sequenced in a study of cytomegalovirus exposure and HLA in healthy donors. In the PCR, 60 Vbeta and 13 Jbeta primers were used. Assay used: immunoSEQ multiplex PCR; TCRdb lists only in-frame clones, some missing. The listing records more than 100,000 clones. Source material: PBMCs. These receptors were obtained from a man younger than 35 in good health and CMV-seronegative.

The chain links TRBV9 to TRBJ1-2, with 12 bases identical to TRBD1. V was clipped by 3 bases and J by 6 bases; unmatched bases: 6. Per the germline V gene, CDR1 is SGDLS and CDR2 is YYNGEE. There are 15 residues in the CDR3. The CDR3 protein is CASSGGGTGGNGYTF. In DNA, the CDR3 is TGTGCCAGCAGCGGTGGGGGGACAGGGGGCAATGGCTACACCTTC.

This chain links TRBV10-2 with TRBJ2-7, with D maybe TRBD1 (6 bases). V gave up 6 bases and J gave up 3 bases, with 12 bases separating them. Germline lookup yields CDR1 WSHSY and CDR2 SAAADI. This CDR3 contains 13 residues. The chain's CDR3 is CASSGDKSYEQYF. The CDR3 DNA reads TGCGCCAGCAGCGGGGACAAAAGCTACGAGCAGTACTTC.

The chain couples TRBV6-6 to TRBJ1-2; perhaps TRBD1 as D (5 bases). The V gene lost 0 bases and the J gene lost 8 bases, with 16 bases spanning the gap. This CDR3 contains 15 residues. Germline loops: CDR1 MNHNY, CDR2 SVGAGI (reference sequence). As DNA, the CDR3 is TGTGCCAGCAGTTACTCCACCGGGACTAATGCGGGCTACACCTTC. Amino acids: CASSYSTGTNAGYTF.

J is TRBJ2-1 and V is TRBV13; D may be TRBD2 (5 bases). CDR1 is PRHDT and CDR2 is FYEKMQ in the germline V gene (reference sequence). Trimming removed 5 bases at V and 7 bases at J, with 12 bases between. The CDR3 totals 13 residues. The CDR3 DNA follows: TGTGCCAGCAGCGGAGGCTCCTGGAATGAGCAGTTCTTC. It is translated as CASSGGSWNEQFF.

The chain joins TRBV7-8 to TRBJ2-1; D may be TRBD2 (5 bases). Per germline, CDR1 SGHVS and CDR2 FQNEAQ. CDR3 length: 15 residues. The V end lost 2 bases, the J end lost 6 bases, and 14 bases lay between the germline ends. CDR3 loop: CASSLFSTRSNEQFF. CDR3 DNA: TGTGCCAGCAGCTTATTTAGCACTAGGTCCAATGAGCAGTTCTTC.

The chain employs TRBV5-1 and TRBJ1-1; the match to TRBD1 covers 10 bases. Germline CDR1 and CDR2: SGHRS and YFSETQ. V was clipped by 4 bases and J by 3 bases; unmatched bases: 3. The CDR3 sequence is 14 residues long. This CDR3 is CASSRDRGHTEAFF. The CDR3 DNA reads as TGCGCCAGCAGCCGGGACAGGGGCCACACTGAAGCTTTCTTT.

J is TRBJ2-2 and V is TRBV5-6; D may be TRBD2 (5 bases). The CDR3 runs to 16 residues. Germline loops: CDR1 SGHDT, CDR2 YYEEEE. V was shortened by 0 bases and J by 8 bases, with 17 bases between the two germline ends. The CDR3 DNA reads TGTGCCAGCAGCTTGGTAGGACTCATTATGCGGGGGGAGCTGTTTTTT. Its translation is CASSLVGLIMRGELFF.

The chain combines TRBV5-4 with TRBJ2-5, with 11 bases aligning to TRBD2. Germline V gene data show CDR1 as SGHNT and CDR2 as YYREEE (reference sequence). The CDR3 consists of 16 residues. Trimming removed 3 bases from V and 1 base from J; junction bases left unmatched: 5. The CDR3 region has the DNA TGTGCCAGCAGCTCCAGACTAGCGGGGAGCCAAGAGACCCAGTACTTC. Its translation: CASSSRLAGSQETQYF.

The rearrangement joins TRBV28 to TRBJ2-7; unclear D gene. The CDR3 loop spans 11 amino acids. CDR1 and CDR2 (germline): MDHEN, SYDVKM. V was shortened by 10 bases and J by 4 bases, with 11 bases between the two germline ends. CDR3 sequence: CATHASYEQYF. In DNA form, the CDR3 reads TGTGCCACCCATGCCAGTTACGAGCAGTACTTC.

The chain couples TRBV25-1 to TRBJ1-2; TRBD1 matches at 8 bases. J gave up 7 bases and V 4 bases, and 2 bases lay outside the gene matches. Germline V gene sequence: CDR1 MGHDK, CDR2 SYGVNS. The CDR3 totals 12 residues. The CDR3 sequence: CASSVTGGGYTF. The DNA of the CDR3 is TGTGCCAGCAGTGTAACAGGGGGTGGCTACACCTTC.

The V gene is TRBV5-5, the J gene TRBJ2-7, with D unresolved. With 0 bases removed from V and 1 base from J, the gap between germline ends came to 5 bases. The CDR3 extends over 13 amino acids. CDR1 SGHKS and CDR2 YYEKEE come from the germline V gene (reference sequence). DNA for the CDR3: TGTGCCAGCAGCTTGGGCAGATCCTACGAGCAGTACTTC. Its protein is CASSLGRSYEQYF.

The rearrangement joins TRBV7-2 to TRBJ1-5, with 7 bases fitting TRBD1. With V trimmed by 5 bases and J by 0 bases, 4 bases remained unmatched. Germline assignment: CDR1 SGHTA and CDR2 FQGNSA. The CDR3 length is 15 residues. This chain's CDR3 is CASSPRQGSNQPQHF. For the CDR3, the DNA is TGTGCCAGCAGCCCTCGACAGGGTAGCAATCAGCCCCAGCATTTT.

This chain connects TRBV7-9 to TRBJ2-1; 10 nucleotides line up with TRBD1. The V segment lost 5 bases and the J segment 7 bases; nucleotides outside the gene matches: 8. The germline V gene encodes CDR1 SEHNR and CDR2 FQNEAQ (reference sequence). The length of the CDR3 is 15 residues. In DNA, the CDR3 is TGTGCCAGCAGCCGAACCGGGACAGGGGTGAATGAGCAGTTCTTC. Its translation: CASSRTGTGVNEQFF.

The chain employs TRBV2 and TRBJ2-3; TRBD2 matches at 8 bases. V shed 0 bases, J shed 10 bases, and the junction held 15 bases outside the gene matches. The length of the CDR3 is 17 residues. Germline CDR1 SNHLY, CDR2 FYNNEI. Here the CDR3 reads CASSEAKGREVHDSQYF. The CDR3 bases are TGTGCCAGCAGTGAAGCGAAGGGGCGGGAGGTCCACGACTCGCAGTATTTT.